The T cell receptor (beta chain) under discussion was sequenced for a study of blood T cell repertoires in COVID-19. Study context: T cells, B-cell-depleted T cells, or PBMCs supplied cDNA or gDNA.

This clone appeared a few times. Profiling relied on immunoSEQ multiplex PCR, and the TCRdb table lists in-frame clones only, not all of them. The table includes approximately 300,000 clones, roughly 83% detected once. Trimming took off 1 base at V and 2 bases at J, with 12 bases between the two ends. This CDR3 contains 16 residues. Germline assignment: CDR1 SGHRS and CDR2 YFSETQ. The V gene is TRBV5-1, the J gene TRBJ1-4; D call uncertain. The clonotype originates from a woman aged 50 to 60 with acute or convalescent COVID-19. The sample was peripheral blood. CDR3 sequence reads: CASSLRSSVTNEKLFF. As DNA, the CDR3 is TGCGCCAGCAGCTTGAGAAGCTCTGTTACTAATGAAAAACTGTTTTTT.